This TCR beta chain was captured by sequencing in a study of CD8+ T cells in alopecia areata. Study-level information: Those patients who were treated received oral tofacitinib, which was given at 5 to 10 mg twice daily for moderate-to-severe alopecia areata.

RNA, once extracted, was reverse transcribed into cDNA for use as the sequencing template. Profiling relied on immunoSEQ multiplex PCR, and the TCRdb table lists in-frame clones only, not all of them. The table records roughly 190,000 clones, more than 55% of them present only once. General study findings and limits: Higher clonality than in normal scalp was seen in lesional scalp, especially alopecia totalis/universalis.

Trimming cost V 6 bases and J 3 bases, with 15 bases left between them. This CDR3 region has 14 residues. Germline CDR1 is MNHNY and CDR2 is SVGAGI (reference sequence). Of note for this clone: Its antigen is as yet unknown.

Noted treatment: oral pan-JAK inhibitor, 5-10 mg twice daily. Starting from PBMCs, sorting isolated CD4+ and CD8+ T cells. This receptor was identified in a human donor with alopecia areata. Material: CD4+ T cells sorted from blood, obtained at week 4, from a patient treated with tofacitinib. The chain uses TRBV6-6 and TRBJ2-7; D perhaps matches TRBD1 (5 bases). CDR3 amino acids: CASSLRGQGYEQYF. Written as DNA, the CDR3 is TGTGCCAGCAGCCTCAGAGGACAAGGCTACGAGCAGTACTTC.